This T cell receptor beta chain originates from a study of cytomegalovirus exposure and HLA in healthy donors. It was with 60 Vbeta and 13 Jbeta primers that the PCR ran. Here immunoSEQ multiplex PCR was the method, and the copy in TCRdb shows in-frame clones only, minus some. The data show under 200,000 clones, approximately 81% seen once. Whole-study findings and limits: In a later analysis, a missense DCLRE1C variant was linked to TCR beta V- and J-gene trimming. Certain sequence variants were highly shared and formed a cluster, and this cluster was likely a sequencing artifact.

Of note for this clone: Its target is unknown.

The V gene lost 3 bases and the J gene lost 3 bases, with 20 bases spanning the gap. The CDR3 spans 17 residues. Per germline, CDR1 LNHDA and CDR2 SQIVND (reference sequence). V gene TRBV19 combines with J gene TRBJ1-2; possibly TRBD1 for D (5 bases). Material: PBMCs. The receptor was isolated from a woman aged 45-60 years in good health and CMV-seronegative. CDR3 loop: CASSMFQPASRDYGYTF. CDR3 bases: TGTGCCAGTAGTATGTTTCAGCCCGCGTCCAGGGACTATGGCTACACCTTC.